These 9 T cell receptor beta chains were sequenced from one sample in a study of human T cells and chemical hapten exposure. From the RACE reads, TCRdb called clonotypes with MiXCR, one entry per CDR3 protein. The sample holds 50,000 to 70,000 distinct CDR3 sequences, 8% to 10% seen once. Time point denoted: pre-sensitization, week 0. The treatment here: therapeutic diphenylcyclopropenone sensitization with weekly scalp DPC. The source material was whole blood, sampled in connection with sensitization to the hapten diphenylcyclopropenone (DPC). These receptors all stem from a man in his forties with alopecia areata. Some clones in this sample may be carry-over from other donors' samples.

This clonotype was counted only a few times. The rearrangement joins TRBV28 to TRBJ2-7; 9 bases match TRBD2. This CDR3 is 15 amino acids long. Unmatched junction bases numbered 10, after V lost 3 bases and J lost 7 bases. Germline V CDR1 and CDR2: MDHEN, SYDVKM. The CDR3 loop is CASSFPSSGASEQYF. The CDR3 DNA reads TGTGCCAGCAGTTTTCCCTCTAGCGGGGCGTCGGAGCAGTACTTC.

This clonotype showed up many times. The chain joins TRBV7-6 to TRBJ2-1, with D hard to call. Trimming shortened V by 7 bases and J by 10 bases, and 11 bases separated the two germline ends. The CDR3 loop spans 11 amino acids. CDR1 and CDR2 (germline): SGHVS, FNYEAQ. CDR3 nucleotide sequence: TGTGCCAGCAAGCTTAAATCCGAGCAGTTCTTC. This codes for CASKLKSEQFF.

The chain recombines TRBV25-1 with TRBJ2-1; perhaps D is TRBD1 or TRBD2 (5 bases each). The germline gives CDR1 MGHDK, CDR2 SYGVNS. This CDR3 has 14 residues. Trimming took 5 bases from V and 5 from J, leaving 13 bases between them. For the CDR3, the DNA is TGTGCCAGCAGTCCCATCGGGACGAACAATGAGCAGTTCTTC. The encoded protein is CASSPIGTNNEQFF.

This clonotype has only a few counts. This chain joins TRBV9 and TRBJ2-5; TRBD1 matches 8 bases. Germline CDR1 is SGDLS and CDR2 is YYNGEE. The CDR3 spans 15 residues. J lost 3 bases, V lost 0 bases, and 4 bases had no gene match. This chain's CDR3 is CASSVEQGGEETQYF. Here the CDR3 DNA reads TGTGCCAGCAGCGTAGAACAGGGGGGAGAAGAGACCCAGTACTTC. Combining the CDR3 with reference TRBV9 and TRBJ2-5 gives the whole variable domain DSGVTQTPKHLITATGQRVTLRCSPRSGDLSVYWYQQSLDQGLQFLIQYYNGEERAKGNILERFSAQQFPDLHSELNLSSLELGDSALYFCASSVEQGGEETQYFGPGTRLLVL.

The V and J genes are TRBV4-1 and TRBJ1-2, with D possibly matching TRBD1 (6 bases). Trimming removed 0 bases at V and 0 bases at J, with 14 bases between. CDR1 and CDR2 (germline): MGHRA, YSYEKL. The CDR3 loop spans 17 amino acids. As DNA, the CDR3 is TGCGCCAGCAGCCAAGAGGTCACAGGGCCAACTAACTATGGCTACACCTTC. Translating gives CASSQEVTGPTNYGYTF.

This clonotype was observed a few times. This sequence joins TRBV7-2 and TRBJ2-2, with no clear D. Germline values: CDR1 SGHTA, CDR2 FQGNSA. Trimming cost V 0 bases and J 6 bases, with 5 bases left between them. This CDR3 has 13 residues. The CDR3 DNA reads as TGTGCCAGCAGCTTAGCGTTAGCCGGGGAGCTGTTTTTT. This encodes CASSLALAGELFF.

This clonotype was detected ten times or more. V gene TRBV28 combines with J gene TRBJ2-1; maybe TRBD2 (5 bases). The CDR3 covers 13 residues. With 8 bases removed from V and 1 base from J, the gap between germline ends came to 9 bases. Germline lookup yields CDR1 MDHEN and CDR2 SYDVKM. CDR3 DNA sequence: TGTGCCAGCCGGCGAGGGTCCTACAATGAGCAGTTCTTC. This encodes CASRRGSYNEQFF.

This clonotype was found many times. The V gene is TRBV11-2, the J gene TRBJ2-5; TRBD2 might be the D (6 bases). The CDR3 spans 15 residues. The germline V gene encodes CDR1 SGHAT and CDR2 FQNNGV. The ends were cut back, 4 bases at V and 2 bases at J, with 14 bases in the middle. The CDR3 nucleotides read TGTGCCAGCAGCTCAAGCACTAGCCGACAAGAGACCCAGTACTTC. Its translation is CASSSSTSRQETQYF.

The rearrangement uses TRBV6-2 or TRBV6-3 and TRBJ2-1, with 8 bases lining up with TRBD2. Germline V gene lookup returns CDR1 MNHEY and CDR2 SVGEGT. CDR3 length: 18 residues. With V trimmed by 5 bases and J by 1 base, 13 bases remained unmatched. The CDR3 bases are TGTGCCAGCAGTGACATGGGGTCTAGCGGGTGGTCCTACAATGAGCAGTTCTTC. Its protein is CASSDMGSSGWSYNEQFF.